This TCR beta chain is drawn from a study of blood T cell repertoires in COVID-19. Study overall: Specimens from acute and convalescent COVID-19 originated in the United States, Italy and Spain. From T cells, B-cell-depleted T cells, or PBMCs came the material, which was cDNA or gDNA.

The CDR3 is 16 amino acids. V lost 6 bases and J 5 bases, leaving 19 bases between the germline ends. From germline, CDR1 is ENHRY and CDR2 SYGVKD. Original methodology: Estimation of nucleated cell counts relied on the amplification of reference gene primers. Profiling relied on immunoSEQ multiplex PCR, and the TCRdb table lists in-frame clones only, not all of them. V and J calls and clone size are given by that table; D and trimming were obtained from the DNA. The top ten clones hold around 10% of a sample with fewer than 110,000 clones, roughly 86% of them seen once. Material for sequencing was peripheral blood. This rearrangement joins TRBV10-3 to TRBJ1-4, with TRBD1 as a possible D gene (5 bases). The receptor comes from a woman aged 30 to 39 with acute or convalescent COVID-19. CDR3: CAISSSGVEQNEKLFF. The DNA of the CDR3 is TGTGCCATCAGCTCCTCGGGGGTTGAACAGAATGAAAAACTGTTTTTT.